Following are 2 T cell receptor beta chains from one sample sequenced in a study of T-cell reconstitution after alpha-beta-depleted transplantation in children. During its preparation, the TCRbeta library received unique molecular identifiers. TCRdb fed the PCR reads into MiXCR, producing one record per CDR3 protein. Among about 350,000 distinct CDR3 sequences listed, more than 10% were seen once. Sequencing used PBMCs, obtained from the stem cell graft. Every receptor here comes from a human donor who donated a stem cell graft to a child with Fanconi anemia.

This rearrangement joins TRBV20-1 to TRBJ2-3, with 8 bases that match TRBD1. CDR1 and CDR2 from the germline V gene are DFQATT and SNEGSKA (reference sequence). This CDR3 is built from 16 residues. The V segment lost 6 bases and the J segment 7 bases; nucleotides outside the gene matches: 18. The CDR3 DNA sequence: TGCAGTGCGCATCACCAGAGACAGGGGTTGGCAAATACGCAGTATTTT. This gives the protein CSAHHQRQGLANTQYF.

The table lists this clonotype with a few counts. CDR3 loop: CASSFELNTGELFF. The CDR3 DNA is TGTGCCAGCAGTTTCGAGCTGAACACCGGGGAGCTGTTTTTT. V usage is TRBV12-3 or TRBV12-4 and J usage is TRBJ2-2; D call uncertain. Trimming pared 3 bases from V and 1 base from J, leaving 6 bases between. The length of the CDR3 is 14 residues.